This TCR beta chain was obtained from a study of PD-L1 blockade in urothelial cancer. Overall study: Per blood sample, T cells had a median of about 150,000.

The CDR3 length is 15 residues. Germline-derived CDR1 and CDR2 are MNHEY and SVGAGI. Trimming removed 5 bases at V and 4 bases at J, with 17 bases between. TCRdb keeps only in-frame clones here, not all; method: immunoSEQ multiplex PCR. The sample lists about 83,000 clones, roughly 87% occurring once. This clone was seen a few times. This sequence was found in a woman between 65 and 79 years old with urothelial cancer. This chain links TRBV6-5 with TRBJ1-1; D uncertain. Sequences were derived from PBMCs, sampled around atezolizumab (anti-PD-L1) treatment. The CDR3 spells CASSSEAEGGTEAFF. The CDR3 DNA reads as TGTGCCAGCAGTAGCGAAGCGGAGGGCGGCACTGAAGCTTTCTTT.